Listed here are 20 T cell receptor beta chains from one sample, sequenced in a study of T cells in Graves' hyperthyroidism and ophthalmopathy. Authors of the study amplified TCR beta CDR3 regions from RNA transcripts. A first-round RT-PCR of the TCR CDR3 used the HTBI primer set. TCRdb re-analysed the multiplex PCR reads in MiXCR, keeping a single row per CDR3 protein. The data show hundreds of thousands of distinct CDR3 sequences, approximately 15% seen once. Sequencing was performed on blood. These receptors originate from a young woman with Graves' hyperthyroidism.

This clonotype has at least ten counts. V and J are TRBV28 and TRBJ2-7; D tentatively fits TRBD1 or TRBD2 (5 bases each). Trimming stripped 2 bases from V and 3 bases from J, with 14 bases between. This CDR3 region has 15 residues. Germline CDR1 is MDHEN and CDR2 is SYDVKM. The CDR3 loop is CASSLIGASLYEQYF. The DNA for the CDR3 is TGTGCCAGCAGTTTAATCGGGGCCAGCCTCTACGAGCAGTACTTC.

V and J are TRBV7-9 and TRBJ2-5; possibly TRBD1 for D (6 bases). The germline V gene encodes CDR1 SEHNR and CDR2 FQNEAQ (reference sequence). V was cut by 4 bases and J by 1 base, with 13 bases left in between. The CDR3 covers 15 residues. The DNA for the CDR3 is TGTGCCAGCAGCTCCTCCACAGGGACCCAAGAGACCCAGTACTTC. It translates to CASSSSTGTQETQYF. The variable domain in full, with the rest retrieved from reference TRBV7-9 and TRBJ2-5, is DTGVSQNPRHKITKRGQNVTFRCDPISEHNRLYWYRQTLGQGPEFLTYFQNEAQLEKSRLLSDRFSAERPKGSFSTLEIQRTEQGDSAMYLCASSSSTGTQETQYFGPGTRLLVL.

The chain carries TRBV28 and TRBJ2-3; the match to TRBD2 covers 7 bases. Germline CDR1 reads MDHEN; CDR2 reads SYDVKM. Trimming at V came to 5 bases and at J to 5 bases, leaving 10 bases not matched to a gene. The CDR3 contains 15 residues. CDR3 in amino acids: CASSPRGGSVDTQYF. CDR3 DNA sequence: TGTGCCAGCAGTCCTAGGGGCGGGAGTGTAGATACGCAGTATTTT.

This clonotype showed up just a few times. The chain uses TRBV6-1 and TRBJ2-5; 7 bases are shared with TRBD1. V lost 6 bases and J lost 3; bases outside the gene matches: 4. This CDR3 comprises 13 residues. CDR1 is MNHNS, CDR2 SASEGT, per germline. Here the CDR3 DNA reads TGTGCCAGCAGGGGACAGTTAGAAGAGACCCAGTACTTC. Its protein product is CASRGQLEETQYF.

This chain's CDR3 is CASSATNSYNEQFF. The DNA of the CDR3 is TGTGCCAGCAGCGCAACCAACTCCTACAATGAGCAGTTCTTC. This chain links TRBV9 with TRBJ2-1; D gene unclear. Germline loops: CDR1 SGDLS, CDR2 YYNGEE. The CDR3 sequence is 14 residues long. The V gene lost 3 bases and the J gene lost 0 bases, with 7 bases spanning the gap.

This clonotype was counted only a few times. The V gene is TRBV18, the J gene TRBJ2-5; D not resolved. V lost 2 bases and J lost 0, with 7 bases in between. Germline V gene sequence: CDR1 KGHSH, CDR2 LQKENI. The length of the CDR3 is 14 residues. In nucleotides, the CDR3 is TGTGCCAGCTCACCAGTTTTAGACCAAGAGACCCAGTACTTC. This gives the protein CASSPVLDQETQYF.

This clonotype was recorded at least ten times. V usage is TRBV20-1 and J usage is TRBJ1-1; possibly TRBD1 for D (6 bases). The CDR3 is 19 residues long. Germline-derived CDR1 and CDR2 are DFQATT and SNEGSKA (reference sequence). V dropped 0 bases and J dropped 0 bases, with 23 bases sitting between them. The CDR3 coding sequence is TGCAGTGCTAGAGATGGAAGGAGTACGAGGGGGACAATGAACACTGAAGCTTTCTTT. It codes for CSARDGRSTRGTMNTEAFF.

The sample holds many counts of this clonotype. The V call is TRBV27, the J call TRBJ2-1; D gene unclear. The CDR3 is made up of 14 amino acids. Germline V gene data show CDR1 as MNHEY and CDR2 as SMNVEV (reference sequence). Trimming took off 3 bases at V and 9 bases at J, with 15 bases between the two ends. As DNA, the CDR3 is TGTGCCAGCAGTTTCAAGGTCAGCTCTGGTGAGCAGTTCTTC. As protein: CASSFKVSSGEQFF.

The rearrangement links TRBV24-1 to TRBJ2-1; the D gene is possibly TRBD1 (6 bases). Trimming shortened V by 4 bases and J by 5 bases, and 20 bases separated the two germline ends. The CDR3 runs 17 residues. Germline CDR1 and CDR2: KGHDR and SFDVKD. As DNA, the CDR3 is TGTGCCACCAGTGACGCCCCAGGGGTTTCGTCCGACAATGAGCAGTTCTTC. Amino acid sequence: CATSDAPGVSSDNEQFF.

This clonotype was counted many times. This rearrangement joins TRBV11-2 to TRBJ2-1, with 13 bases that match TRBD2. V lost 5 bases to trimming and J lost 7 bases; unmatched junction nucleotides: 14. Germline CDR1 is SGHAT and CDR2 is FQNNGV. This CDR3 region has 18 residues. In DNA form, the CDR3 reads TGTGCCAGCAGCCGCGATTTAGGACTAGCGGGAGACGTAAATGAGCAGTTCTTC. It encodes CASSRDLGLAGDVNEQFF. The variable domain in full, completed from reference TRBV11-2 and TRBJ2-1, reads EAGVAQSPRYKIIEKRQSVAFWCNPISGHATLYWYQQILGQGPKLLIQFQNNGVVDDSQLPKDRFSAERLKGVDSTLKIQPAKLEDSAVYLCASSRDLGLAGDVNEQFFGPGTRLTVL.

This clonotype was found a few times. V is TRBV10-3 and J is TRBJ1-1; D possibly corresponds to TRBD1 (6 bases). The CDR3 length is 13 residues. Trimming left V 6 bases short and J 4 bases short, with 12 bases between. The germline CDR1 and CDR2 sequences are ENHRY and SYGVKD. In DNA form, the CDR3 reads TGTGCCATCAGACGCGGACAGTCCACTGAAGCTTTCTTT. Translating it yields CAIRRGQSTEAFF.

This clonotype was found many times. J is TRBJ2-1 and V is TRBV28; no definite D call. CDR3 length: 15 amino acids. Trimming stripped 6 bases from V and 3 bases from J, with 15 bases between. CDR1 and CDR2 (germline): MDHEN, SYDVKM. As DNA, the CDR3 is TGTGCCAGCAGCTCGATAGATGAAATCTACAATGAGCAGTTCTTC. Translated: CASSSIDEIYNEQFF.

This clonotype appeared many times. The rearrangement joins TRBV28 to TRBJ2-4; no clear D. Germline-derived CDR1 and CDR2 are MDHEN and SYDVKM. Trimming cost V 9 bases and J 0 bases, with 15 bases left between them. This CDR3 is built from 15 residues. The CDR3 loop is CASTPQQLAKNIQYF. The CDR3 DNA sequence: TGTGCCAGTACACCCCAGCAATTAGCCAAAAACATTCAGTACTTC.

At least ten counts were recorded for this clonotype. The gene calls are TRBV11-2 and TRBJ2-5, with D tentatively TRBD1 or TRBD2 (5 bases each). Trimming left V 2 bases short and J 7 bases short, with 11 bases between. The CDR3 sequence is 13 residues long. The germline V gene encodes CDR1 SGHAT and CDR2 FQNNGV. CDR3 region: CASSLSGRGTQYF. The DNA of the CDR3 is TGTGCCAGCAGCTTATCGGGGCGAGGGACCCAGTACTTC.

This clonotype was counted ten times or more. CDR3 sequence: CASRGPSTNYGYTF. The CDR3 DNA is TGTGCCAGCAGGGGACCCTCAACTAACTATGGCTACACCTTC. This rearrangement joins TRBV6-2 or TRBV6-3 to TRBJ1-2, with D possibly matching TRBD1 (5 bases). Germline-derived CDR1 and CDR2 are MNHEY and SVGEGT. CDR3 length: 14 residues. Deletions cut 6 bases from V and 0 bases from J, with 11 bases between.

The chain carries TRBV9 and TRBJ1-2; TRBD1 aligns across 8 bases. The CDR3 is 15 amino acids. Germline CDR1 SGDLS, CDR2 YYNGEE. V dropped 0 bases and J dropped 5; count of bases not matched to a gene: 6. CDR3 residues: CASSVGWTGLYGYTF. The DNA of the CDR3 is TGTGCCAGCAGCGTAGGGTGGACAGGGTTGTATGGCTACACCTTC.

This clonotype came up many times. The chain joins TRBV7-2 to TRBJ1-2; unclear D gene. Germline CDR1 is SGHTA and CDR2 is FQGNSA. CDR3 length: 13 residues. V lost 4 bases and J 2 bases, leaving 8 bases between the germline ends. CDR3 coding DNA: TGTGCCAGCAGCTCGACGGCGAACTATGGCTACACCTTC. Translation: CASSSTANYGYTF. Supplemented by reference TRBV7-2 and TRBJ1-2, the full variable domain reads GAGVSQSPSNKVTEKGKDVELRCDPISGHTALYWYRQSLGQGLEFLIYFQGNSAPDKSGLPSDRFSAERTGGSVSTLTIQRTQQEDSAVYLCASSSTANYGYTFGSGTRLTVV.

This clonotype occurred a few times. The chain carries TRBV29-1 and TRBJ2-7; 7 bases agree with TRBD1. This CDR3 has 13 amino acids. Looked up from germline, CDR1 is SQVTM and CDR2 is ANQGSEA. After removal of 5 bases from V and 0 bases from J, the junction contained 4 bases not matched to a gene. The CDR3 reads CSVSQGDSYEQYF. The CDR3 nucleotides read TGCAGCGTTTCGCAGGGGGACTCCTACGAGCAGTACTTC.

This clonotype was picked up many times. The J gene is TRBJ2-1, the V gene TRBV20-1, with a weak D call TRBD2 (6 bases). Trimming took off 4 bases at V and 3 bases at J, with 16 bases between the two ends. The CDR3 has 15 amino acids. Per germline, CDR1 DFQATT and CDR2 SNEGSKA (reference sequence). The CDR3 sequence: CSATPPGLGYNEQFF. The CDR3 nucleotides read TGCAGTGCTACCCCACCGGGACTCGGCTACAATGAGCAGTTCTTC.

This clonotype has ten or more counts. The gene calls are TRBV20-1 and TRBJ2-5; either TRBD1 or TRBD2 may fit D (5 bases each). Germline V CDR1 and CDR2: DFQATT, SNEGSKA (reference sequence). This CDR3 contains 12 residues. V dropped 1 base and J dropped 5 bases, with 8 bases sitting between them. The CDR3 nucleotides are TGCAGTGCTAGAGTAGGGGACGAGACCCAGTACTTC. This gives the protein CSARVGDETQYF.